This T cell receptor beta chain stems from a study of blood T cell repertoires in COVID-19. Study at large: Nucleic acid was either cDNA or gDNA, and it came from T cells, B-cell-depleted T cells, or PBMCs.

The protocol was immunoSEQ multiplex PCR, while the TCRdb copy is restricted to in-frame clones and leaves out a portion. The table lists some 62,000 clones, approximately 78% of them singletons. The Seattle patients joined while their infection was active and were tracked longitudinally afterward. Sample: peripheral blood. This TCR was sampled from a man aged 55 to 70 with COVID-19, enrolled during active disease.

The CDR3 spells CASRPWGGESTDTQYF. CDR3 nucleotide sequence: TGTGCCAGCAGACCCTGGGGGGGGGAGAGCACAGATACGCAGTATTTT. The rearrangement uses TRBV27 and TRBJ2-3; the match to TRBD2 covers 7 bases. Germline loops: CDR1 MNHEY, CDR2 SMNVEV (reference sequence). With V trimmed by 6 bases and J by 0 bases, 9 bases remained unmatched. The CDR3 length is 16 residues.